A single sample is the source of the 19 T cell receptor beta chains below, sequenced in a study of Tregs in tolerant kidney transplant recipients. Assay: immunoSEQ multiplex PCR; the TCRdb copy retains only in-frame clones and omits some. The sample yields fewer than 100,000 clones, approximately 94% seen once. The sequencing used CD4+ T cells from blood, collected before the transplant. The receptor source for this set is a human donor who received a combined kidney and bone marrow transplant.

The rearrangement uses TRBV5-1 and TRBJ2-1, with a tentative D call TRBD2 (5 bases). Germline values: CDR1 SGHRS, CDR2 YFSETQ. The ends were cut back, 8 bases at V and 8 bases at J, with 20 bases in the middle. The CDR3 is made up of 14 amino acids. The CDR3 reads CASGWGAAKDEQFF. DNA for the CDR3: TGCGCCAGTGGGTGGGGAGCGGCTAAGGATGAGCAGTTCTTC. Full variable domain (missing parts from reference TRBV5-1 and TRBJ2-1): KAGVTQTPRYLIKTRGQQVTLSCSPISGHRSVSWYQQTPGQGLQFLFEYFSETQRNKGNFPGRFSGRQFSNSRSEMNVSTLELGDSALYLCASGWGAAKDEQFFGPGTRLTVL.

The CDR3 DNA is TGTGCCTGGAGCATGGCAGAGAACACTGAAGCTTTCTTT. Its protein product is CAWSMAENTEAFF. V and J are TRBV30 and TRBJ1-1; D gene ambiguous. CDR1 and CDR2 (germline): GTSNPN, SVGIG (reference sequence). V gave up 3 bases and J gave up 1 base, with 9 bases separating them. CDR3 length equals 13 residues.

J is TRBJ1-1 and V is TRBV2, with D perhaps TRBD1 (6 bases). Trimming removed 7 bases from V and 2 bases from J, with 17 bases in between. CDR3 length equals 15 residues. CDR1 is SNHLY and CDR2 is FYNNEI in the germline V gene. CDR3 sequence (DNA): TGTGCCAGCACTATAAACGGACAGCCAAACACTGAAGCTTTCTTT. This translates into CASTINGQPNTEAFF.

This chain links TRBV7-9 with TRBJ2-7; TRBD1 is a possible D gene (8 bases). Per the germline V gene, CDR1 is SEHNR and CDR2 is FQNEAQ (reference sequence). The CDR3 is made up of 19 amino acids. The V end was cut by 3 bases, the J end by 2 bases, with 26 bases between. CDR3 region: CASSLRGGARTGFPYEQYF. The DNA for the CDR3 is TGTGCCAGCAGCTTGAGAGGGGGGGCCCGGACAGGGTTTCCCTACGAGCAGTACTTC.

This chain joins TRBV4-3 and TRBJ2-7; D might be TRBD2 (6 bases). The germline V gene encodes CDR1 LGHNA and CDR2 YSLEER. This CDR3 spans 16 amino acids. Trimming shortened V by 1 base and J by 2 bases, and 15 bases separated the two germline ends. The CDR3 DNA is TGCGCCAGCAGCCAAGGCCTCACTAGCAATCCCTACGAGCAGTACTTC. This gives the protein CASSQGLTSNPYEQYF.

This rearrangement joins TRBV7-2 to TRBJ2-7; D may be TRBD1 (6 bases). The CDR3 consists of 13 residues. Trimming cost V 3 bases and J 7 bases, with 13 bases left between them. CDR1 SGHTA and CDR2 FQGNSA come from the germline V gene. The CDR3 DNA reads as TGTGCCAGCAGCTTTAAGATTCAGGGGGAGCAGTACTTC. Translated: CASSFKIQGEQYF.

This chain connects TRBV19 to TRBJ1-1; D remains ambiguous. There are 13 residues in the CDR3. The germline V and J ends were trimmed by 3 bases and 0 bases, with 5 bases remaining between them. In germline, CDR1 is LNHDA, CDR2 SQIVND (reference sequence). Here the CDR3 reads CASSIYMNTEAFF. The CDR3 region has the DNA TGTGCCAGTAGTATTTATATGAACACTGAAGCTTTCTTT.

The chain recombines TRBV20-1 with TRBJ2-7, with D unclear. The CDR3 has 11 residues. Germline CDR1 is DFQATT and CDR2 is SNEGSKA (reference sequence). V was clipped by 6 bases and J by 9 bases, with 15 bases between them. The CDR3 sequence: CSARFGLWQYF. The DNA for the CDR3 is TGCAGTGCCCGATTTGGCCTCTGGCAGTACTTC.

The chain couples TRBV7-2 to TRBJ2-7; TRBD2 matches 9 bases. The ends lost 6 bases at V and 3 bases at J; junction bases unmatched: 6. The CDR3 extends over 14 amino acids. CDR1 is SGHTA and CDR2 is FQGNSA in the germline V gene. For the CDR3, the DNA is TGTGCCAGCAGTACTAGGACTAGCGTCTACGAGCAGTACTTC. It translates to CASSTRTSVYEQYF. Full variable domain (rest looked up from reference TRBV7-2 and TRBJ2-7): GAGVSQSPSNKVTEKGKDVELRCDPISGHTALYWYRQSLGQGLEFLIYFQGNSAPDKSGLPSDRFSAERTGGSVSTLTIQRTQQEDSAVYLCASSTRTSVYEQYFGPGTRLTVT.

As DNA, the CDR3 is TGCGCCAGCAGCTTTTACGAGACAGGGGGCACAGATACGCAGTATTTT. This codes for CASSFYETGGTDTQYF. V usage is TRBV5-1 and J usage is TRBJ2-3; 8 nucleotides agree with TRBD1. Unmatched junction bases numbered 6, after V lost 2 bases and J lost 1 base. From germline, CDR1 is SGHRS and CDR2 YFSETQ. There are 16 residues in the CDR3. Based on the CDR3 plus reference TRBV5-1 and TRBJ2-3, the full variable domain is KAGVTQTPRYLIKTRGQQVTLSCSPISGHRSVSWYQQTPGQGLQFLFEYFSETQRNKGNFPGRFSGRQFSNSRSEMNVSTLELGDSALYLCASSFYETGGTDTQYFGPGTRLTVL.

V and J are TRBV10-1 and TRBJ2-4; D might be TRBD2 (6 bases). V dropped 7 bases and J dropped 1 base, with 17 bases sitting between them. The CDR3 is 16 residues long. CDR1 WNHNN and CDR2 SYGVQD come from the germline V gene (reference sequence). Here the CDR3 reads CASTVWRDPAKNIQYF. The CDR3 DNA is TGCGCCAGCACTGTTTGGAGGGACCCCGCCAAAAACATTCAGTACTTC.

This clone has only a few counts. This sequence joins TRBV23-1 and TRBJ1-4, with D possibly being TRBD1 (5 bases). TRBV23-1 is an ORF; its function is uncertain. Deletions cut 7 bases from V and 8 bases from J, with 11 bases between. This CDR3 has 12 residues. The CDR3 loop is CASIQGGEKLFF. CDR3 DNA sequence: TGCGCCAGCATCCAGGGAGGCGAAAAACTGTTTTTT.

V gene TRBV30 combines with J gene TRBJ1-3, with D uncertain. The V gene lost 5 bases and the J gene lost 2 bases, with 16 bases spanning the gap. The CDR3 has 15 residues. Germline lookup yields CDR1 GTSNPN and CDR2 SVGIG (reference sequence). The CDR3 DNA reads as TGTGCCTGGGGGAGGACTGCGGTCCCTGGAAACACCATATATTTT. Its protein is CAWGRTAVPGNTIYF.

The chain combines TRBV29-1 with TRBJ1-3; no clear D gene. Trimming cost V 2 bases and J 1 base, with 3 bases left between them. CDR3 size: 12 residues. Per germline, CDR1 SQVTM and CDR2 ANQGSEA. The CDR3 nucleotides read TGCAGCGTTGAACATTCTGGAAACACCATATATTTT. Translating gives CSVEHSGNTIYF.

The chain combines TRBV11-2 with TRBJ2-5; TRBD1 is a possible D gene (6 bases). The CDR3 loop spans 15 amino acids. Looked up from germline, CDR1 is SGHAT and CDR2 is FQNNGV. The V end was cut by 2 bases, the J end by 2 bases, with 12 bases between. The CDR3 here is CASSLRGQKQETQYF. As DNA, the CDR3 is TGTGCCAGCAGCTTACGAGGACAGAAGCAAGAGACCCAGTACTTC.

The gene calls are TRBV2 and TRBJ2-2, with 8 bases matching TRBD1. The CDR3 loop spans 14 amino acids. The germline gives CDR1 SNHLY, CDR2 FYNNEI. The V gene end was trimmed by 4 bases and the J gene end by 6 bases; junction bases not matched to a gene: 4. As DNA, the CDR3 is TGTGCCAGCAGTGCCGGGACAGGTGCCGGGGAGCTGTTTTTT. Translating it yields CASSAGTGAGELFF.

V and J are TRBV19 and TRBJ1-4; the D is unclear. CDR3 length: 15 amino acids. Trimming removed 5 bases from V and 0 bases from J, with 10 bases in between. Germline values: CDR1 LNHDA, CDR2 SQIVND (reference sequence). CDR3 sequence: CASSQQRSTNEKLFF. For the CDR3, the DNA is TGTGCCAGTAGTCAGCAGAGGTCAACTAATGAAAAACTGTTTTTT.

V and J are TRBV30 and TRBJ2-3; 8 positions match TRBD2. This CDR3 is 12 amino acids long. Germline CDR1 reads GTSNPN; CDR2 reads SVGIG (reference sequence). J lost 9 bases, V lost 5 bases, and 7 bases had no gene match. CDR3 in DNA: TGTGCCTGGGATTCCGGGGGGGAAACGCAGTATTTT. Its protein product is CAWDSGGETQYF.

V gene TRBV10-3 combines with J gene TRBJ2-3; TRBD2 is a possible D gene (5 bases). The CDR3 sequence is 14 residues long. The V gene's germline CDR1 is ENHRY and CDR2 SYGVKD. V dropped 8 bases and J dropped 3 bases, with 15 bases sitting between them. CDR3 region: CAIRLGLGTDTQYF. The DNA for the CDR3 is TGTGCCATCCGGCTAGGACTGGGTACAGATACGCAGTATTTT.